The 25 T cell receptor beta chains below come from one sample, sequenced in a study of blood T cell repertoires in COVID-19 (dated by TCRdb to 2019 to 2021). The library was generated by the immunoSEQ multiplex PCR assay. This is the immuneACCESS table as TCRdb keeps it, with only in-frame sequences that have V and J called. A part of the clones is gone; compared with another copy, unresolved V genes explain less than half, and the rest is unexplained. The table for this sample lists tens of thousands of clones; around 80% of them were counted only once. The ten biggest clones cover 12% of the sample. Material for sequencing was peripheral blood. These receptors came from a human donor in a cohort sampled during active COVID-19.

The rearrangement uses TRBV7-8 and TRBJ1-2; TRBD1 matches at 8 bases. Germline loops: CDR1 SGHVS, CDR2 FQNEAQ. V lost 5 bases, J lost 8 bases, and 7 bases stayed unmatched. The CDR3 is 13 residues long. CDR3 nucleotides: TGTGCCAGCAGCCGCGGACAGGGAGGAGGCTACACCTTC. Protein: CASSRGQGGGYTF.

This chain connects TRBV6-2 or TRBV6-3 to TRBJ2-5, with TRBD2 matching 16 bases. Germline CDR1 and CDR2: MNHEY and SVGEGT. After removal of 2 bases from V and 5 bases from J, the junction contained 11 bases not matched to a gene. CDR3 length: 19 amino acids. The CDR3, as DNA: TGTGCCAGCAGTTACAGTGACGGGACTAGCGGGAGGGCCGGGGAGACCCAGTACTTC. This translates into CASSYSDGTSGRAGETQYF.

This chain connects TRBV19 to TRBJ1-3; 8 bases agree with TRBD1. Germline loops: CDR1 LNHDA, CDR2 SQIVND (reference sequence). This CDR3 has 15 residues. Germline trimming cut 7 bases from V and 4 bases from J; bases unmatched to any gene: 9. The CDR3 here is CASKEDRGQGNTIYF. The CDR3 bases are TGTGCCAGTAAGGAAGACAGGGGACAAGGAAACACCATATATTTT. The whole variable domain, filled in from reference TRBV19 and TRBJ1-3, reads DGGITQSPKYLFRKEGQNVTLSCEQNLNHDAMYWYRQDPGQGLRLIYYSQIVNDFQKGDIAEGYSVSREKKESFPLTVTSAQKNPTAFYLCASKEDRGQGNTIYFGEGSWLTVV.

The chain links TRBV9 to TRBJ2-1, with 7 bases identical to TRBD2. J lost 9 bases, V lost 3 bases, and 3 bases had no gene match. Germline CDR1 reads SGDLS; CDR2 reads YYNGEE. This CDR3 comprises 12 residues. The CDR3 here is CASSEGGSEQFF. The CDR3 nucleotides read TGTGCCAGCAGCGAGGGAGGGTCTGAGCAGTTCTTC.

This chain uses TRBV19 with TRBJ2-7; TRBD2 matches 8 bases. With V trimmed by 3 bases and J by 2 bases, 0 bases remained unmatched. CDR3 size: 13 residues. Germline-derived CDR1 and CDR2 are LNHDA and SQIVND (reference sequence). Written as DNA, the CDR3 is TGTGCCAGTAGTATGACTAGCGCCTACGAGCAGTACTTC. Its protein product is CASSMTSAYEQYF.

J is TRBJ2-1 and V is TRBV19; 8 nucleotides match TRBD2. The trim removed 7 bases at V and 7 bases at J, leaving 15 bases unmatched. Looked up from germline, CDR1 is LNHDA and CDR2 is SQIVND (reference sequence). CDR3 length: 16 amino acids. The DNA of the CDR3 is TGTGCCAGTACCCCCCCGGCGCGGGAGGTCAAAAATGAGCAGTTCTTC. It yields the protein CASTPPAREVKNEQFF.

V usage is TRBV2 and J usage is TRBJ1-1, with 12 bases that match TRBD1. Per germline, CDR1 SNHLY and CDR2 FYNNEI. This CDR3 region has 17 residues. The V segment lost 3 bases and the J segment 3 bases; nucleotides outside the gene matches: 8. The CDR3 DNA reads TGTGCCAGCAGTGATTCCCGGGACAGGGGGCTGTACACTGAAGCTTTCTTT. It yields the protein CASSDSRDRGLYTEAFF.

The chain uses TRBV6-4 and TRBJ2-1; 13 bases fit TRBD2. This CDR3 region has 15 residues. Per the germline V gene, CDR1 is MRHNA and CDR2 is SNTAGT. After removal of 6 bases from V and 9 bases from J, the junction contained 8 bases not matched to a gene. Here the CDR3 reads CASSATSGGAFEQFF. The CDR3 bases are TGTGCCAGCAGCGCTACTAGCGGGGGGGCCTTTGAGCAGTTCTTC.

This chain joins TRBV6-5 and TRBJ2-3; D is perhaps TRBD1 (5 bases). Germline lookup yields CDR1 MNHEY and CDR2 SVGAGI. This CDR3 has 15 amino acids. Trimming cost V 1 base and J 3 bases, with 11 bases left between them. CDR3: CASSYWSGNTDTQYF. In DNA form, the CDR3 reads TGTGCCAGCAGTTACTGGTCAGGGAATACAGATACGCAGTATTTT.

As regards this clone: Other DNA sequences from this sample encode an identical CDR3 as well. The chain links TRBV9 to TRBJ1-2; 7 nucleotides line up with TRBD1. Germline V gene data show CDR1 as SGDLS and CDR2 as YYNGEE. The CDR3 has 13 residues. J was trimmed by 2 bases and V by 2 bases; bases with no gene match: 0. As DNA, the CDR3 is TGTGCCAGCAGCGTGGGACAGAACTATGGCTACACCTTC. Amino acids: CASSVGQNYGYTF. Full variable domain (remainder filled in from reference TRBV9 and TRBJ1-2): DSGVTQTPKHLITATGQRVTLRCSPRSGDLSVYWYQQSLDQGLQFLIQYYNGEERAKGNILERFSAQQFPDLHSELNLSSLELGDSALYFCASSVGQNYGYTFGSGTRLTVV.

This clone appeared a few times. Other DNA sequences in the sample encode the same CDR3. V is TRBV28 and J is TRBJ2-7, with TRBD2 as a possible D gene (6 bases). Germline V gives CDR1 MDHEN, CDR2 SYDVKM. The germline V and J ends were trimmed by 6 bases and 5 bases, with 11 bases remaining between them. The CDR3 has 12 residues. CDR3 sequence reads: CASSSGGDEQYF. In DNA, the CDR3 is TGTGCCAGCAGCTCTGGCGGGGACGAGCAGTACTTC.

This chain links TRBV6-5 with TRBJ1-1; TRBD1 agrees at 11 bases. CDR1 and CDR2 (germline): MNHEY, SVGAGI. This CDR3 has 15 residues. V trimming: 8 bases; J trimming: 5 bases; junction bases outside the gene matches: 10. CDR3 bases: TGTGCCAGCCAGGACAGGGGGCGCGTTGGGACTGAAGCTTTCTTT. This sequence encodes CASQDRGRVGTEAFF.

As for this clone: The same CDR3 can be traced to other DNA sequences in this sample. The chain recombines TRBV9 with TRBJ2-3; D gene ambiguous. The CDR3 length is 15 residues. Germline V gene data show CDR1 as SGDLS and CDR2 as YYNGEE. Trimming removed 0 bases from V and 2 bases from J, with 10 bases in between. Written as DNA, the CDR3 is TGTGCCAGCAGCGTAGTAGGCGGAACCACAGATACGCAGTATTTT. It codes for CASSVVGGTTDTQYF.

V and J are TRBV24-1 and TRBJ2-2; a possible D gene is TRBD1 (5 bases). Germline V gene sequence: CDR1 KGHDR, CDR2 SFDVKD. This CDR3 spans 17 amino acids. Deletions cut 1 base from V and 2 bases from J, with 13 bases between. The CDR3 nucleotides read TGTGCCACCAGTGATTTTTCGCAGGGCATTAACACCGGGGAGCTGTTTTTT. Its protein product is CATSDFSQGINTGELFF.

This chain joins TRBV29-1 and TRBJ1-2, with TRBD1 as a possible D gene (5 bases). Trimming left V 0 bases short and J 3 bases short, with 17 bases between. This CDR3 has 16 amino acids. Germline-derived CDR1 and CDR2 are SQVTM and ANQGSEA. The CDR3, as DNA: TGCAGCGTTGAAGATGTCTCACCCGACAGAGACTATGGCTACACCTTC. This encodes CSVEDVSPDRDYGYTF.

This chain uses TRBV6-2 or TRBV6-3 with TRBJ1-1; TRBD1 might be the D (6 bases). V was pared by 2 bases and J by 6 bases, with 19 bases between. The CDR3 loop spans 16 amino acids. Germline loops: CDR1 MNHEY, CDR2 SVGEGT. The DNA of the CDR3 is TGTGCCAGCAGTTACCTGGTGGTCAGGGGATCCGCTGAAGCTTTCTTT. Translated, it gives CASSYLVVRGSAEAFF.

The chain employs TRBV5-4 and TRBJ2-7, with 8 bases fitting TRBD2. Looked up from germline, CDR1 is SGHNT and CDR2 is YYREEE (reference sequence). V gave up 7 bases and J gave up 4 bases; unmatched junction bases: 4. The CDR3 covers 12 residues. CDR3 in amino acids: CASGGLGYEQYF. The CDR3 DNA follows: TGTGCCAGCGGGGGACTAGGTTACGAGCAGTACTTC.

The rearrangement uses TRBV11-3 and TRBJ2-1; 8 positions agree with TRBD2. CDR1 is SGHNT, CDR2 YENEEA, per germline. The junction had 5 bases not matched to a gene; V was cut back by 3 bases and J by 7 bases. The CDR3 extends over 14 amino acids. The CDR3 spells CASSFGGGSNEQFF. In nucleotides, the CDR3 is TGTGCCAGCAGCTTTGGCGGGGGGTCAAATGAGCAGTTCTTC.

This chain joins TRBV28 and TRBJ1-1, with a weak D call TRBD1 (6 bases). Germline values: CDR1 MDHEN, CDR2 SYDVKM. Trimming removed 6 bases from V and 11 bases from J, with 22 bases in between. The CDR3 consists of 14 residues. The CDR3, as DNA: TGTGCCAGCAGCCCGGGGGGGCCGAGGCCGACGGCTTTCTTT. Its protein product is CASSPGGPRPTAFF.

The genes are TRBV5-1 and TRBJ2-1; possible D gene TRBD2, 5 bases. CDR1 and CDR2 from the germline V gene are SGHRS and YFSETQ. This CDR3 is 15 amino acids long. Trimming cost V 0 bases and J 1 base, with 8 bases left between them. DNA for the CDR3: TGCGCCAGCAGCTTGGTCTCGGGATCCTACAATGAGCAGTTCTTC. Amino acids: CASSLVSGSYNEQFF.

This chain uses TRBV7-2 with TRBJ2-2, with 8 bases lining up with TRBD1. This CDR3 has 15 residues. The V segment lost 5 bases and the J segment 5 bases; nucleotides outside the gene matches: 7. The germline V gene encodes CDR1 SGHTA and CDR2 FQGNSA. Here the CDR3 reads CASSPQGAQTGELFF. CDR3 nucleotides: TGTGCCAGCAGCCCGCAGGGGGCGCAGACCGGGGAGCTGTTTTTT. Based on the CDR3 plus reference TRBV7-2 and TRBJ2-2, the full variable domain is GAGVSQSPSNKVTEKGKDVELRCDPISGHTALYWYRQSLGQGLEFLIYFQGNSAPDKSGLPSDRFSAERTGGSVSTLTIQRTQQEDSAVYLCASSPQGAQTGELFFGEGSRLTVL.

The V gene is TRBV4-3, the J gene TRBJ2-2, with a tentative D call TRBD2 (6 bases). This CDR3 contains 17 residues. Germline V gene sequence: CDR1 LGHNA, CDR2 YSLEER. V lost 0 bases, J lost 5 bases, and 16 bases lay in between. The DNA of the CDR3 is TGCGCCAGCAGCCAAGACTCGACTAGTCCCCGTACCGGGGAGCTGTTTTTT. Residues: CASSQDSTSPRTGELFF.

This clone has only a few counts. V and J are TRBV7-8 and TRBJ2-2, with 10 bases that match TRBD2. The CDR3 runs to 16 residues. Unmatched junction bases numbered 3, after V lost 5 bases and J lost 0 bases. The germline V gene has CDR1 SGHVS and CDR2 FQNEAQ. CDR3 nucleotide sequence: TGTGCCAGCAGCCAGCTAGCGGGGGCGAACACCGGGGAGCTGTTTTTT. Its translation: CASSQLAGANTGELFF.

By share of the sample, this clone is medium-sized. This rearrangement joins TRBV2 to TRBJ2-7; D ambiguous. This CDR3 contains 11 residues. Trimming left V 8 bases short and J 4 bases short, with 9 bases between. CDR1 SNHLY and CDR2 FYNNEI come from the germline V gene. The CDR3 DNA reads TGTGCCAGCGGAGACTCATACGAGCAGTACTTC. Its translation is CASGDSYEQYF.

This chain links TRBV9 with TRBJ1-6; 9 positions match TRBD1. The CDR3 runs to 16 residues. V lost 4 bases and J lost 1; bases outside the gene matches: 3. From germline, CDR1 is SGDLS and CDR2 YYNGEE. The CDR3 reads CASSPGQGSYNSPLHF. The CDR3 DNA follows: TGTGCCAGCAGCCCGGGACAGGGTTCCTATAATTCACCCCTCCACTTT.